This entry is about one T cell receptor (beta chain). The antigen it binds to is not known. No per-base quality is available; no much larger clone lies one base away. TCR CDR3 regions were amplified from genomic DNA by multiplex PCR using the deep immunoSEQ assay. Extracted genomic DNA from each cell subset was distributed evenly across all wells of several immunoSEQ 96-well plates, and each plate was treated as a replicate. For sorted subsets, approximately 190 ng genomic DNA, equal to tens of thousands of T cell genomes, was loaded into each replicate PCR. Purified libraries were measured with a Qubit 3.0 fluorometer, size-checked on a Bioanalyzer 2100, and measured again with the KAPA Library Quantification kit. A separate single-read 150-cycle Illumina NextSeq 550 flow cell was used to sequence each immunoSEQ 96-well plate. The authors processed their data as follows. Because only junctional sequences without quality scores were contained in the immunoSEQ output, filtering matching that applied to full-length reads could not be performed. To assign V/J genes and CDR3, sequences were annotated using PyIR, a Python wrapper for IgBLAST v1.9, with IMGT germline references. Any read was removed if the V/J assignment was weak (E-value above 1e-6), the CDR3 was missing, or the read contained stop codons, out-of-frame junctions, or ambiguous translated residues. V3J clonotypes were defined as sequences sharing an identical inferred V gene, J gene, and CDR3 amino acid sequence. The percentage overlap between two repertoires was calculated by dividing the number of shared unique clonotypes by the size of the smaller repertoire. Repertoire richness was assessed with RTK rarefaction, the Chao1 estimator, and Recon v2.1 estimates of unobserved clonotypes. Generation probabilities were computed with OLGA for all TCRbeta clonotypes obtained by the gDNA method from a few donors. Sourced from immuneACCESS, this table was stored by TCRdb with only in-frame sequences that have V and J called. A share of the clones is absent; for the studies checked, an unresolved V gene accounts for under half, and the remainder has no known explanation. The DNA was the basis for D and trimming; V, J and clone size are from that table. This sample is represented by about 1.1 million clones; about four fifths of them were singletons. The ten largest clones represent approximately 0.56% of the sample.

CDR1 and CDR2, looked up from the germline V gene (reference sequence), are SEHNR and FQNEAQ. Trimming takes 5 bases from V and 7 bases from J, and the germline ends sit 15 bases apart. The CDR3 starts with the cysteine, ends with the phenylalanine, and has 14 residues. Only CDR3 DNA remains: 42 bases, in frame from the first base. This record comes from a study of shared clonotypes between healthy human individuals (dated by TCRdb to 2019 to 2021). Study-wide context: Three men and two women, aged 18 to 49 years, made up the cohort. Per donor, three plates each were used for CD4 naive and CD4 memory, two for CD8 naive, and one for CD8 memory. Blood TCR repertoires of roughly 5 healthy adults were deeply sequenced to estimate repertoire size and the extent of clonotype sharing between individuals. To increase sequencing depth and limit assay-specific biases, TCR repertoire library preparation and sequencing were carried out by different laboratories using diverse techniques. Leukapheresis yielded between about 0.94 and 9.5 billion PBMCs per donor.

Study-level results and caveats: Sampling was restricted to blood, and TCR repertoires in tissues likely differ from the TCR repertoires found in blood. Incomplete sequencing was indicated by rarefaction of sorted-subset datasets, despite the large sequencing depth. Sharing across a few donors was observed for around 5% of naive CD4, under 4% of naive CD8, 2.3% of memory CD4, and roughly 0.4% of memory CD8 clonotypes. The genetic and exposure-history diversity represented was limited by the small number of donors. Higher generation probabilities were observed for clonotypes shared by all four sorted-subset donors than for non-shared clonotypes. Estimated clonotype richness was generally larger for naive than for memory subsets. Pairwise subsampling led to the expectation that sequencing depth would affect the degree of clonotype sharing among donors.

The donors were healthy, HIV-negative adults with no recently reported acute infections or vaccinations. Every donor was a Caucasian adult residing in Nashville, Tennessee, USA. CD4+ T cells were enriched by magnetic negative selection, after which naive cells were positively selected on CD45RA and the negative fraction was taken as the memory subset. Blood was obtained by leukapheresis, after which PBMCs were separated by Ficoll-Histopaque density gradient centrifugation and cryopreserved in liquid nitrogen vapor phase. Purity and quantity of every magnetically sorted T cell population were checked by analytical flow cytometry. Each sorted fraction had its genomic DNA isolated and then quantified by UV absorbance on a Nanodrop 2000c.

The chain is assembled from TRBV7-9 and TRBJ2-1, with TRBD2 perhaps the D gene, on 6 matching bases. The sequence was obtained from a man aged 18 to 35 in good health. Some clones in this sample may be carry-over from other donors' samples. Sequencing used memory CD4+ T cells from PBMCs. The intended sense of this specimen's cell subset or site label: CD45RA-negative fraction. The CDR3 in this case is CASSHRAGGNEQFF. The DNA reads TGTGCCAGCAGCCATCGGGCCGGGGGAAATGAGCAGTTCTTC.